This T cell receptor (beta chain) was sequenced in a study of human T cells and chemical hapten exposure. Comments on this clonotype: It may be a read error: a sequence one base away is much more abundant.

Time point of the sample: patch test 1, 2 weeks after DPC sensitization. The treatment here: therapeutic diphenylcyclopropenone sensitization with weekly scalp DPC. Each donor was an alopecia patient between 18 and 70 years of age who qualified for DPC. TCRdb passed the RACE reads through MiXCR, listing each CDR3 protein once. The profile shows around 52,000 distinct CDR3 sequences, about a tenth of them singletons. This CDR3 is built from 15 residues. The germline CDR1 and CDR2 sequences are SNHLY and FYNNEI. This clonotype was sampled from a woman in her forties with alopecia areata. Some clones in this sample may be carry-over from other donors' samples. Material: whole blood, obtained in connection with sensitization to the hapten diphenylcyclopropenone (DPC). The J gene is TRBJ1-2, the V gene TRBV2, with D perhaps TRBD1 (6 bases). The CDR3 coding sequence is TGTGCCAGCAGTGTAAGGACAGTGCCAAACTATGACTACACCTTC. Protein sequence: CASSVRTVPNYDYTF.